Listed here are 16 T cell receptor beta chains from one sample, sequenced in a study of beta chain features in type 1 diabetes. Overall study results and limits: Among patients with Type 1 diabetes, TCRB CDR3s were moderately but significantly shorter in every one of the four CD4+ subsets.

Sequenced material consisted of expressed TCRB transcripts (all of the isolated RNA was reverse transcribed). Generated by immunoSEQ multiplex PCR, the TCRdb table keeps only in-frame clones and is missing some. The repertoire includes some 120,000 clones, 15% to 20% of them detected once, and 2% to 3% sits in the top ten. Antigen specificity for these receptors is unknown. The sample consisted of central memory CD4+ T cells from blood. All receptors come from a man between 18 and 29 years old with type 1 diabetes.

This clone showed up just a few times. The chain uses TRBV28 and TRBJ2-5, with D possibly TRBD1 on 5 matching bases. V was trimmed by 8 bases and J by 1 base, leaving 11 bases between them. Germline loops: CDR1 MDHEN, CDR2 SYDVKM. The CDR3 loop spans 13 amino acids. Here the CDR3 DNA reads TGTGCCAGCTTCGACCAGGGCCAAGAGACCCAGTACTTC. It codes for CASFDQGQETQYF.

J is TRBJ2-3 and V is TRBV20-1; tentative D call: TRBD1 (6 bases). CDR1 is DFQATT, CDR2 SNEGSKA, per germline (reference sequence). This CDR3 contains 11 residues. V gave up 7 bases and J gave up 9 bases, with 14 bases separating them. CDR3 sequence (DNA): TGCAGTGTCAGGCCTCAGGGGACGCAGTATTTT. Its protein is CSVRPQGTQYF.

A remark on this clone: Additional DNA sequences in this sample encode the identical CDR3. The V and J genes are TRBV29-1 and TRBJ2-7; D tentatively fits TRBD1 or TRBD2 (5 bases each). This CDR3 contains 13 residues. Trimming pared 3 bases from V and 6 bases from J, leaving 15 bases between. Germline assignment: CDR1 SQVTM and CDR2 ANQGSEA. Written as DNA, the CDR3 is TGCAGCGTTGAGGGGACCCAACGCAGCGAGCAGTACTTC. The encoded protein is CSVEGTQRSEQYF.

This clone was found a few times. CDR3 residues: CASSLGMGGSGPQYF. The CDR3 DNA follows: TGTGCCAGCAGCCTAGGCATGGGGGGCAGCGGCCCGCAGTATTTT. The chain joins TRBV6-5 to TRBJ2-3; D possibly matches TRBD1 or TRBD2 (6 bases each). The CDR3 runs 15 residues. V shed 6 bases and J shed 10 bases, with 23 bases lying between them. Germline lookup yields CDR1 MNHEY and CDR2 SVGAGI.

The rearrangement links TRBV30 to TRBJ2-3; 7 nucleotides align to TRBD2. Germline V gene data show CDR1 as GTSNPN and CDR2 as SVGIG (reference sequence). This CDR3 is 15 amino acids long. J lost 3 bases, V lost 7 bases, and 13 bases had no gene match. The CDR3 sequence is CASKKGDYFTDTQYF. CDR3 sequence (DNA): TGTGCCTCCAAAAAAGGGGACTATTTTACAGATACGCAGTATTTT.

This clone occurred a few times. The chain carries TRBV4-1 and TRBJ2-6; 9 bases fit TRBD1. The germline V gene has CDR1 MGHRA and CDR2 YSYEKL. Unmatched junction bases numbered 7, after V lost 3 bases and J lost 1 base. The CDR3 is 18 amino acids. The CDR3 loop is CASSQGGQGGSGANVLTF. The CDR3 nucleotides read TGCGCCAGCAGCCAGGGGGGACAGGGAGGTTCTGGGGCCAACGTCCTGACTTTC.

This chain uses TRBV30 with TRBJ1-2; 8 positions match TRBD1. Trimming cost V 2 bases and J 8 bases; bases outside gene matches: 10. Germline V gives CDR1 GTSNPN, CDR2 SVGIG (reference sequence). The CDR3 loop spans 14 amino acids. CDR3 loop: CAWSTGQGRSGYTF. CDR3 coding DNA: TGTGCCTGGAGTACCGGACAGGGTCGAAGCGGCTACACCTTC.

In this sample, this clone turned up a few times. The rearrangement links TRBV7-2 to TRBJ2-3; 7 positions agree with TRBD2. The CDR3 spans 14 residues. Germline V gene sequence: CDR1 SGHTA, CDR2 FQGNSA. J was trimmed by 2 bases and V by 5 bases; bases with no gene match: 4. CDR3 sequence: CASSPRLATDTQYF. DNA of the CDR3: TGTGCCAGCAGCCCTCGACTAGCCACAGATACGCAGTATTTT.

This clone was counted between two and nine times. The chain combines TRBV7-2 with TRBJ2-7; 10 positions agree with TRBD2. Germline V gene data show CDR1 as SGHTA and CDR2 as FQGNSA. The CDR3 totals 15 residues. Trimming cost V 5 bases and J 3 bases; bases outside gene matches: 7. Here the CDR3 reads CASSQQSGGDYEQYF. CDR3 nucleotides: TGTGCCAGCAGCCAACAAAGCGGGGGGGACTACGAGCAGTACTTC.

The V gene is TRBV11-2, the J gene TRBJ2-1, with TRBD1 matching 7 bases. The CDR3 length is 14 residues. Germline CDR1 is SGHAT and CDR2 is FQNNGV. Unmatched junction bases numbered 8, after V lost 5 bases and J lost 7 bases. The CDR3 sequence: CASSPLRGQNEQFF. The CDR3 nucleotides read TGTGCCAGCAGCCCACTTAGGGGGCAAAATGAGCAGTTCTTC.

CDR3 sequence reads: CASSRKGGFNEKLFF. DNA of the CDR3: TGTGCCAGCAGTAGGAAAGGGGGTTTTAATGAAAAACTGTTTTTT. V and J are TRBV7-3 and TRBJ1-4, with D tentatively TRBD1 (6 bases). From germline, CDR1 is SGHTA and CDR2 FQGTGA. The CDR3 contains 15 residues. Trimming shortened V by 6 bases and J by 4 bases, and 15 bases separated the two germline ends.

The chain combines TRBV6-1 with TRBJ2-5; 12 bases match TRBD1. This CDR3 region has 14 residues. CDR1 and CDR2 from the germline V gene are MNHNS and SASEGT. V lost 7 bases, J lost 4 bases, and 4 bases stayed unmatched. This chain's CDR3 is CASIRDRGPETQYF. In nucleotides, the CDR3 is TGTGCCAGCATTAGGGACAGGGGGCCAGAGACCCAGTACTTC.

The table lists this clone with a few counts. The chain combines TRBV29-1 with TRBJ2-3; 7 nucleotides line up with TRBD1. CDR1 and CDR2 (germline): SQVTM, ANQGSEA. V shed 6 bases and J 0 bases; nucleotides not matched to a gene: 9. CDR3 length equals 15 residues. The CDR3 DNA is TGCAGCGTGGCCGGGACAGTGACTAGCACAGATACGCAGTATTTT. Translating it yields CSVAGTVTSTDTQYF.

This clone occurred a few times. This chain connects TRBV7-9 to TRBJ1-5; D not resolved. The CDR3 extends over 13 amino acids. The ends were cut back, 2 bases at V and 4 bases at J, with 6 bases in the middle. The germline CDR1 and CDR2 sequences are SEHNR and FQNEAQ (reference sequence). Here the CDR3 DNA reads TGTGCCAGCAGCTTATCCGAGAATCAGCCCCAGCATTTT. Translation gives CASSLSENQPQHF. Full variable domain (remainder filled in from reference TRBV7-9 and TRBJ1-5): DTGVSQNPRHKITKRGQNVTFRCDPISEHNRLYWYRQTLGQGPEFLTYFQNEAQLEKSRLLSDRFSAERPKGSFSTLEIQRTEQGDSAMYLCASSLSENQPQHFGDGTRLSIL.

Only a few counts were recorded for this clone. The chain is built from TRBV7-3 and TRBJ2-5; a possible D gene is TRBD1 (5 bases). Germline lookup yields CDR1 SGHTA and CDR2 FQGTGA. The CDR3 covers 14 residues. V lost 1 base to trimming and J lost 5 bases, with 11 bases between them. The CDR3 spells CASSLIGSGETQYF. CDR3 in DNA: TGTGCCAGCAGCTTAATAGGTTCAGGGGAGACCCAGTACTTC.

The rearrangement uses TRBV13 and TRBJ2-7, with no clear D. This CDR3 spans 12 amino acids. The germline gives CDR1 PRHDT, CDR2 FYEKMQ (reference sequence). V lost 2 bases and J lost 3, with 5 bases in between. CDR3 nucleotide sequence: TGTGCCAGCAGCTTACCGAACTACGAGCAGTACTTC. Its translation: CASSLPNYEQYF.